This T cell receptor (beta chain) came from a study of blood T cell repertoires in COVID-19 (dated by TCRdb to between 2020 and 2021). In terms of the full investigation: Samples covering the acute and convalescent phases of COVID-19 were provided by collaborators in the United States, Italy and Spain. The prospective study material was composed of cDNA or gDNA derived from T cells, B-cell-depleted T cells, or PBMCs. Deeply sampled blood TCRbeta repertoires from subjects exposed to, actively infected with, or recovered from COVID-19 were included in the dataset. The repertoires were released in a freely available public database intended as a resource for research on the immune response to SARS-CoV-2. Samples were obtained from the ongoing ImmuneRACE study (first 160 participants) and from 950 to 1,500 subjects provided by 6 global collaborators. Nearly every sample came with metadata listing a de-identified subject ID, COVID-19 status, age in years and sex. Where available, HLA class I and class II types were taken from metadata supplied by the sample provider and were not determined by assay-based typing. What the research found in general, with its limitations: Clinical and demographic metadata were provided uncurated, with the amount varying by source and participant.

Participants in the prospective study were enrolled through a virtual design, were aged roughly 18 to 100 years, and lived in 24 United States geographic areas. In the prospective study, participants were assigned to cohorts based on the clinical history participants reported in a screening survey and a study questionnaire. For ImmuneRACE Cohort 3, a participant was defined as recovered based on two consecutive negative NP/OP PCR tests, clearance by a healthcare professional, or resolution of symptoms. Each participant in the prospective study had whole blood, serum and a nasopharyngeal or oropharyngeal swab collected by mobile phlebotomists. Additional blood draws and questionnaires over an approximately two-month period could optionally be provided by prospective study participants. Before DNA extraction, prospective study blood samples were shipped either frozen or at room temperature. On this clone: Its target antigen remains unknown. One base away there is no much larger clone; base qualities are not given.

CDR3 length: 18 amino acids, cysteine to phenylalanine. Only the CDR3 DNA stays, 54 bases, in frame from base 1. For CDR1 and CDR2, the germline V gene lists MDHEN and SYDVKM. Between the V and J ends, shortened by 3 bases and 0 bases respectively, the junction contains 18 bases. TCRbeta CDR3 regions were amplified from genomic DNA using the immunoSEQ Assay, a bias-controlled multiplex PCR. Processing in the source paper ran as follows. The number of nucleated cells in each sample was estimated from the amplification of reference gene primers within the assay. Sequence reads were collapsed and filtered to measure the absolute abundance of every unique TCRbeta CDR3 rearrangement. For each sample, productive Simpson clonality was calculated by taking the square root of Simpson's diversity index across productive rearrangements. Imported from immuneACCESS, the table was reduced by TCRdb to in-frame sequences with V and J called. These copies leave out some clones; in studies compared against another copy, an unresolved V gene accounts for under half, and the cause of the remainder is not known. For V, J and clone size, that table is used; D and trimming come from the DNA. This sample comprises more than 200,000 clones, about 90% of them detected only once. Approximately 2% of the sample goes to the ten largest clones.

The rearrangement joined TRBV28 to TRBJ1-5; the D gene lacks a confident call. The sequence was obtained from a woman between 18 and 29 years old who had recovered from COVID-19. Sequencing was performed on PBMCs or T cells enriched from blood (not recorded which). This receptor carries the CDR3 CASSLPDFETFSNQPQHF. The nucleotide sequence reads TGTGCCAGCAGTTTGCCTGACTTTGAGACGTTTAGCAATCAGCCCCAGCATTTT.